A single sample is the source of the 5 T cell receptor beta chains below, sequenced in a study of T cell responses to AZD1222 COVID-19 vaccine. Assay used: immunoSEQ multiplex PCR; TCRdb lists only in-frame clones, some missing. The sample has about 130,000 clones; over 90% are singletons. The sample consisted of peripheral blood, taken on day 0 of AZD1222 vaccination. The receptors here all came from an adult in good health.

The chain uses TRBV3-1 (or the pseudogene TRBV3-2) and TRBJ1-3; the D gene is possibly TRBD1 (6 bases). Germline assignment: CDR1 LGHDT and CDR2 YNNKEL (reference sequence). Trimming removed 0 bases from V and 5 bases from J, with 14 bases in between. The CDR3 is 16 amino acids. The CDR3 coding sequence is TGTGCCAGCAGCCAAGATTGGGGGGCGGACCGAAACACCATATATTTT. Its protein product is CASSQDWGADRNTIYF.

This chain uses TRBV6-2 or TRBV6-3 with TRBJ2-3, with 16 bases aligning to TRBD2. Germline assignment: CDR1 MNHEY and CDR2 SVGEGT. V dropped 6 bases and J dropped 3; count of bases not matched to a gene: 6. The CDR3 runs 17 residues. CDR3: CASSHGTSGRGTDTQYF. The CDR3 bases are TGTGCCAGCAGCCACGGGACTAGCGGGAGGGGAACAGATACGCAGTATTTT.

The rearrangement joins TRBV4-2 to TRBJ2-3; no clear D gene. The CDR3 consists of 15 residues. Germline V gene sequence: CDR1 LGHNA, CDR2 YNFKEQ. V lost 3 bases and J lost 9, with 19 bases in between. The CDR3 coding sequence is TGTGCCAGCAGCCAGGGTTGGACGGAGTCTAACACGCAGTATTTT. It codes for CASSQGWTESNTQYF.

V gene TRBV12-3 or TRBV12-4 combines with J gene TRBJ2-1; D tentatively reads TRBD1 or TRBD2 (5 bases each). There are 12 residues in the CDR3. V was pared by 3 bases and J by 12 bases, with 12 bases between. CDR3 bases: TGTGCCAGCAGTTTCTCGGGGCCGGGGCAGTTCTTC. This sequence encodes CASSFSGPGQFF.

The chain employs TRBV18 and TRBJ2-5, with 7 nucleotides matching TRBD1. This CDR3 comprises 14 residues. CDR1 KGHSH and CDR2 LQKENI come from the germline V gene. V lost 6 bases, J lost 3 bases, and 7 bases stayed unmatched. Written as DNA, the CDR3 is TGTGCCAGCTCCCACGGGACAGTTGAAGAGACCCAGTACTTC. Protein: CASSHGTVEETQYF.